This T cell receptor beta chain was sequenced in a study of T cell responses to AZD1222 COVID-19 vaccine. The germline gives CDR1 KGHSH, CDR2 LQKENI. V was pared by 2 bases and J by 3 bases, with 3 bases between. The CDR3 is made up of 12 amino acids. Of note for this clone: Other DNA sequences in the sample encode the same CDR3.

Method: immunoSEQ multiplex PCR; TCRdb's copy keeps in-frame clones and lacks some. The table has tens of thousands of clones, around 80% seen once. The clonotype comes from an adult in good health. The input for sequencing was peripheral blood, taken on day 0 of AZD1222 vaccination. The V and J genes are TRBV18 and TRBJ2-3; unclear D gene. CDR3 nucleotides: TGTGCCAGCTCACCAAGTACAGATACGCAGTATTTT. It specifies CASSPSTDTQYF.